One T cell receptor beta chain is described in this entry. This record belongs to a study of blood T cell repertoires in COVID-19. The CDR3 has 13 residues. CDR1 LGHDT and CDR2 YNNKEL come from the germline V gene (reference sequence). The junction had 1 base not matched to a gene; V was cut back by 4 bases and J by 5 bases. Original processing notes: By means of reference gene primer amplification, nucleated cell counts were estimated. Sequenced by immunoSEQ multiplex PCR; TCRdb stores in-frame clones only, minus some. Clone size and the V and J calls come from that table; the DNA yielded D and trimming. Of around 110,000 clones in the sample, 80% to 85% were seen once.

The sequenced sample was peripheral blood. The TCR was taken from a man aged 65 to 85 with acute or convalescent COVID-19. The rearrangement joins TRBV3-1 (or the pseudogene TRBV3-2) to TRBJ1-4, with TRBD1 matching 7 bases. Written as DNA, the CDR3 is TGTGCCAGCAGCCCGACAGGGAATGAAAAACTGTTTTTT. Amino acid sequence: CASSPTGNEKLFF.